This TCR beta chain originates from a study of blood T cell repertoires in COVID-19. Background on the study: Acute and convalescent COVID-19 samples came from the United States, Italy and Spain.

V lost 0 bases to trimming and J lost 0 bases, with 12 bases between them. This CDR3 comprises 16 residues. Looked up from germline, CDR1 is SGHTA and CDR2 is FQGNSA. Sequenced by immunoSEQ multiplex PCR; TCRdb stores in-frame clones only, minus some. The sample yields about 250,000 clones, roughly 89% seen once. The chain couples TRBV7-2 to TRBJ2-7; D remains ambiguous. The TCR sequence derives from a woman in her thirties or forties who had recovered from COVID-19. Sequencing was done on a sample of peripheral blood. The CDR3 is CASSLAYEAFSYEQYF. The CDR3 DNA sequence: TGTGCCAGCAGCTTAGCCTATGAGGCTTTCTCCTACGAGCAGTACTTC.